A selection of T cell receptor beta chains follows, all from one sample in a study of blood T cell repertoires in COVID-19. Measured with immunoSEQ multiplex PCR; TCRdb has only the in-frame clones, and not every one. Counted here are 53,000 or so clones, 78% occurring once; the ten biggest clones make up just under 15%. The specimen was peripheral blood. These receptors were taken from a human donor with active or convalescent COVID-19. The donor label of this sample is uncertain. Each CDR3 is given with its conserved first and last residue. The order of the fields is clone size, J gene, V gene, D gene, CDR3 DNA, CDR3 protein. A D gene is named only where the DNA matches it firmly. Clone size is shown for a subset of rows, as once, few, many or a class of expanded clone.

size: .
J: TRBJ2-3
V: TRBV7-2
D: .
DNA: TGTGCCAGCAGCCACGGGGGGCAGCGGATAACAGATACGCAGTATTTT
CDR3: CASSHGGQRITDTQYF

size: .
J: TRBJ2-7
V: TRBV7-2
D: .
DNA: TGTGCCAGCAGCTACGCGGGATACGAGCAGTACTTC
CDR3: CASSYAGYEQYF

size: .
J: TRBJ2-2
V: TRBV18
D: .
DNA: TGTGCCAGCTCACCACAGGGGGCCGGGGAGCTGTTTTTT
CDR3: CASSPQGAGELFF

size: once
J: TRBJ1-1
V: TRBV19
D: TRBD1
DNA: TGTGCCAGTAGTCTACCCGGGACAGGGGGCACTGAAGCTTTCTTT
CDR3: CASSLPGTGGTEAFF

size: .
J: TRBJ1-1
V: TRBV3-1/TRBV3-2
D: TRBD1
DNA: TGTGCCAGCAGCCAAAAGGGGACAGGGGTTCAAGCTTTCTTT
CDR3: CASSQKGTGVQAFF

size: .
J: TRBJ2-4
V: TRBV19
D: TRBD1
DNA: TGTGCCAGTAGTACCTCCGGGACAGGGAAAAACATTCAGTACTTC
CDR3: CASSTSGTGKNIQYF

size: few
J: TRBJ2-7
V: TRBV19
D: .
DNA: TGTGCCAGTAGTCCCCGAACTTCGCCGGAGCAGTACTTC
CDR3: CASSPRTSPEQYF

size: .
J: TRBJ1-4
V: TRBV6-6
D: TRBD1
DNA: TGTGCCAGCACCATCGGACAGGGGGCAACTAATGAAAAACTGTTTTTT
CDR3: CASTIGQGATNEKLFF

size: .
J: TRBJ2-3
V: TRBV19
D: .
DNA: TGTGCCAGTAGTATTCCCCTAGCTGACACAGATACGCAGTATTTT
CDR3: CASSIPLADTDTQYF

size: .
J: TRBJ1-6
V: TRBV5-1
D: .
DNA: TGCGCCAGCAGCTTGTCAGGCACAGGCCGTTCACCCCTCCACTTT
CDR3: CASSLSGTGRSPLHF

size: .
J: TRBJ2-1
V: TRBV7-3
D: TRBD1
DNA: TGTGCCAGCAGCTGGGGACAGGGGGAATATAATGAGCAGTTCTTC
CDR3: CASSWGQGEYNEQFF

size: .
J: TRBJ2-7
V: TRBV6-5
D: .
DNA: TGTGCCAGCAGACGCCAGACAGGAGAAGGCTACGAGCAGTACTTC
CDR3: CASRRQTGEGYEQYF

size: once
J: TRBJ2-3
V: TRBV9
D: .
DNA: TGTGCCAGCAGCGTAGCCCTTAGCACAGATACGCAGTATTTT
CDR3: CASSVALSTDTQYF

size: .
J: TRBJ2-7
V: TRBV9
D: .
DNA: TGTGCCAGCAGCCCCCTCGGGGCAGGGGATGGCGAGCAGTACTTC
CDR3: CASSPLGAGDGEQYF

size: .
J: TRBJ2-3
V: TRBV28
D: TRBD2
DNA: TGTGCCAGCAGCACGAGCGGGAGGGGGGAAGATACGCAGTATTTT
CDR3: CASSTSGRGEDTQYF

size: .
J: TRBJ2-4
V: TRBV21-1
D: .
DNA: TGTGCCAGCAGCAAAGTGCCAGCGGGAGATTTTATAGCCAAAAACATTCAGTACTTC
CDR3: CASSKVPAGDFIAKNIQYF

size: .
J: TRBJ2-7
V: TRBV2
D: TRBD1
DNA: TGTGCCAGCAGCCGAACAGGGGGCGGATCTGGGGAGCAGTACTTC
CDR3: CASSRTGGGSGEQYF

size: .
J: TRBJ2-2
V: TRBV28
D: .
DNA: TGTGCCAGCAGCGCCGCAATACGCGGCACCGGGGAGCTGTTTTTT
CDR3: CASSAAIRGTGELFF

size: once
J: TRBJ2-3
V: TRBV27
D: TRBD2
DNA: TGTGCCAGCAGTACTTGGGGACTAGCGGAAGGCACAGATACGCAGTATTTT
CDR3: CASSTWGLAEGTDTQYF

size: .
J: TRBJ2-7
V: TRBV7-2
D: .
DNA: TGTGCCAGCAGTTCGCGAAGGGGCTACGAGCAGTACTTC
CDR3: CASSSRRGYEQYF

size: .
J: TRBJ2-5
V: TRBV30
D: .
DNA: TGTGCCTGGAGTGTATATATCAGGGGACCCGCCGGGACCCAGTACTTC
CDR3: CAWSVYIRGPAGTQYF

size: .
J: TRBJ2-5
V: TRBV14
D: TRBD2
DNA: TGTGCCAGCAGCCAAGGAGGTTGGGCGGGAGTCCAAGAGACCCAGTACTTC
CDR3: CASSQGGWAGVQETQYF

size: .
J: TRBJ2-1
V: TRBV11-3
D: TRBD2
DNA: TGTGCCAGCAGCTTAAACCGAGCGGGGAGACCCAATGAGCAGTTCTTC
CDR3: CASSLNRAGRPNEQFF

size: .
J: TRBJ2-1
V: TRBV5-1
D: .
DNA: TGCGCCAGCAGCTTGGGAGCGATCTCCTACAATGAGCAGTTCTTC
CDR3: CASSLGAISYNEQFF

size: .
J: TRBJ1-2
V: TRBV24-1
D: .
DNA: TGTGCCACCAGTGATTATGAACAGGGTGAGCATGGCTACACCTTC
CDR3: CATSDYEQGEHGYTF